This T cell receptor (beta chain) was documented in a study of CD8 T cells in Susac syndrome. Study as a whole: Sequenced Susac syndrome patients included more than five with clinically active disease and about eight in remission.

Random hexamers were used to reverse transcribe roughly 0.45 to 1 ug of RNA. Using its own MiXCR run on the immunoSEQ multiplex PCR reads, TCRdb lists one record per CDR3 protein. This sample yields some 200,000 distinct CDR3 sequences, of which 85% to 95% are seen a single time; about 0.17% belongs to the top ten. In regard to this clonotype: Its antigen is still unknown.

Findings and caveats of the study: It was acknowledged in the study that its TCR sequencing and HLA analysis involved a relatively small number of individuals.

The J segment lost 8 bases and the V segment lost 4 bases, leaving 15 bases of the junction unmatched. The CDR3 loop spans 17 amino acids. Germline V CDR1 and CDR2: SGHDT, YYEEEE. From blood CD8+ and CD4+ T cells, the TCR beta chain was sequenced. Fulfillment of recently defined diagnostic criteria for definite or probable disease was shown by the patients with Susac syndrome. V gene TRBV5-6 combines with J gene TRBJ2-1, with TRBD1 matching over 10 bases. The sample was CD8+ T cells from PBMCs. The TCR sequence derives from a human donor with Susac syndrome. The CDR3 bases are TGTGCCAGCAGCATCCTAACCGGGACAGGGGATGTAGATGAGCAGTTCTTC. It translates to CASSILTGTGDVDEQFF.